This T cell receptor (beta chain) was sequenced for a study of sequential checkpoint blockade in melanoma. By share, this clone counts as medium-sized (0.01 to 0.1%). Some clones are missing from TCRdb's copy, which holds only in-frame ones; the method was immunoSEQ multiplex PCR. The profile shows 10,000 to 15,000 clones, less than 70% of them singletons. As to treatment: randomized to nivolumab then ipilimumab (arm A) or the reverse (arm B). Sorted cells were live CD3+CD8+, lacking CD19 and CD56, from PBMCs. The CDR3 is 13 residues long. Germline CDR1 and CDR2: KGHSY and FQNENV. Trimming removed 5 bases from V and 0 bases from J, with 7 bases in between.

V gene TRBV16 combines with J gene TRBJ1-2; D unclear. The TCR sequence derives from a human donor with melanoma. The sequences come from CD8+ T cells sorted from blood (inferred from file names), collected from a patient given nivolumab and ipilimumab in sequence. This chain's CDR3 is CASSEAANYGYTF. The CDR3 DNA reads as TGTGCCAGCAGCGAGGCAGCTAACTATGGCTACACCTTC. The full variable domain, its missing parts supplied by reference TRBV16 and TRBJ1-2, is GEEVAQTPKHLVRGEGQKAKLYCAPIKGHSYVFWYQQVLKNEFKFLISFQNENVFDETGMPKERFSAKCLPNSPCSLEIQATKLEDSAVYFCASSEAANYGYTFGSGTRLTVV.